This paragraph reports one T cell receptor (beta chain). This specimen belongs to a study of blood T cells in healthy people across ages. Study overall: Using template switching, researchers captured about one barcoded beta molecule for each two T cells.

This CDR3 contains 17 residues. The germline V gene encodes CDR1 MNHEY and CDR2 SMNVEV (reference sequence). Losses at the gene ends were 2 bases for V and 2 bases for J; bases not matched to a gene: 5. The amount of total RNA extracted per sample was at least 6 micrograms. A sample-barcoded 5' primer and a J-beta primer mix were used in a second PCR of roughly 6 to 11 cycles. Each cDNA molecule carried a tag from a template-switch adaptor that contained 12 random nucleotides. Samples each returned at least 3 million CDR3-containing paired-end reads. From the 5' RACE reads, TCRdb called clonotypes with MiXCR, one entry per CDR3 protein. This table has hundreds of thousands of distinct CDR3 sequences, about a third appearing once.

Sequencing used blood. V is TRBV27 and J is TRBJ2-3; 12 bases agree with TRBD2. The clonotype originates from a woman of 80 years or more in good health. DNA of the CDR3: TGTGCCAGCAGTTTAGAATCTAGCGGGAGGGCCACAGATACGCAGTATTTT. It is translated as CASSLESSGRATDTQYF.